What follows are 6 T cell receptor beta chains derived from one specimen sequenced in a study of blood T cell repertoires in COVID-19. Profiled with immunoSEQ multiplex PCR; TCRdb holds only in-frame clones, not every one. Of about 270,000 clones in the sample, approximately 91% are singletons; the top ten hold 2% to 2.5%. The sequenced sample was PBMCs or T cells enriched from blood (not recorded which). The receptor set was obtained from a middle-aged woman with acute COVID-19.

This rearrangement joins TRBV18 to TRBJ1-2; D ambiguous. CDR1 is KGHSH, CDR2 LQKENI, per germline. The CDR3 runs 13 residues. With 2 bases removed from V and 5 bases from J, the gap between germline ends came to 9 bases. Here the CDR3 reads CASSPASDYGYTF. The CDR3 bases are TGTGCCAGCTCACCAGCGTCCGATTATGGCTACACCTTC.

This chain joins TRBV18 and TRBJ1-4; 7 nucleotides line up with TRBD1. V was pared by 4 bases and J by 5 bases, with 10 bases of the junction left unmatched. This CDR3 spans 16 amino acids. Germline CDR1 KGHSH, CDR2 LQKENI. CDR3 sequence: CASSRGQPSTNEKLFF. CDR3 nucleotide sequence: TGTGCCAGCTCACGGGGACAGCCGTCTACAAATGAAAAACTGTTTTTT.

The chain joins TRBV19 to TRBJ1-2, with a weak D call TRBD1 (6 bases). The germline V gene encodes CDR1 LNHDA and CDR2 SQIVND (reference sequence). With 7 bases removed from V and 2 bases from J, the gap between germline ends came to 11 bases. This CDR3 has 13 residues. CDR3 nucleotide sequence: TGTGCCAGTACAGGGGAGATGAACTATGGCTACACCTTC. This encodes CASTGEMNYGYTF.

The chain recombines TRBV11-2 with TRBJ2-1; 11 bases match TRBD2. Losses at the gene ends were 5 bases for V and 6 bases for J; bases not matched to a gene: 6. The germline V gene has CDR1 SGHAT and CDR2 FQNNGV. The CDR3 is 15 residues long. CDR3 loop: CASSVGLAEINEQFF. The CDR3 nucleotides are TGTGCCAGCAGCGTGGGACTAGCGGAAATCAATGAGCAGTTCTTC.

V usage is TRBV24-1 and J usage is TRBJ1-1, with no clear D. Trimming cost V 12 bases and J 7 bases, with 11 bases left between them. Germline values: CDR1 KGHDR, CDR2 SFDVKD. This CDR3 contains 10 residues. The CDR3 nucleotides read TGTGCCCCCGGTCGAGTTGAAGCTTTCTTT. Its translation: CAPGRVEAFF.

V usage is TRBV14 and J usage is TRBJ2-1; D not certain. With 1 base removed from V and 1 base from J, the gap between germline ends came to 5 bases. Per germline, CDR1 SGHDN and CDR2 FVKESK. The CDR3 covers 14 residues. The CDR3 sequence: CASSQVRSYNEQFF. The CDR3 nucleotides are TGTGCCAGCAGCCAAGTCAGGTCCTACAATGAGCAGTTCTTC.